This TCR beta chain was found in a study of OX40 agonist ivuxolimab in advanced cancers. Overall study context: Patients were dosed with the agonistic anti-OX40 (CD134) antibody ivuxolimab. Dosing consisted of intravenous ivuxolimab at 0.01 to 10 mg/kg every 2 weeks. Mean age approximately 66 years, range roughly 20 to 85; roughly 80% male.

Method: immunoSEQ multiplex PCR; TCRdb's copy keeps in-frame clones and lacks some. The repertoire holds approximately 70,000 clones, with 70% to 90% as singletons. The origin of this receptor is an adult with an advanced solid tumor such as melanoma, head and neck, liver or kidney cancer. Sequencing used CD4+ or CD8+ T cells sorted from blood, obtained in a trial of the OX40 agonist ivuxolimab.

The CDR3 here is CASSGGPGHTNEKLFF. In DNA, the CDR3 is TGTGCCAGCAGCGGAGGACCGGGACACACTAATGAAAAACTGTTTTTT. The rearrangement uses TRBV9 and TRBJ1-4; D is perhaps TRBD1 (6 bases). V was cut by 3 bases and J by 2 bases, with 14 bases left in between. Germline V lookup: CDR1 SGDLS, CDR2 YYNGEE. The CDR3 totals 16 residues.